The rows below give T cell receptor beta chains drawn from one sample of a study of T cell responses to AZD1222 COVID-19 vaccine. The table came from immunoSEQ multiplex PCR; TCRdb's copy has only in-frame clones and leaves some out. Of about 150,000 clones detected, roughly nine tenths appear once; the ten largest clones hold 3% to 3.5%. This material consisted of peripheral blood, taken on day 0 of AZD1222 vaccination. These receptors all come from an adult in good health. Both conserved end residues are part of each CDR3. D genes are given only for firm matches. Some rows mark clone size as missing; the rest say once, few, many or name a class of expanded clone.

clone size,D gene,V gene,J gene,CDR3 protein,CDR3 DNA
NA,NA,TRBV6-2/TRBV6-3,TRBJ2-1,CASSPPGWRSYNEQFF,TGTGCCAGCAGTCCCCCGGGTTGGCGGTCCTACAATGAGCAGTTCTTC
NA,TRBD2,TRBV5-1,TRBJ2-1,CASSISGADNEQFF,TGCGCCAGCAGCATTAGCGGGGCGGACAATGAGCAGTTCTTC
NA,TRBD2,TRBV28,TRBJ2-7,CAIGAGVLYEQYF,TGTGCCATTGGAGCGGGGGTACTCTACGAGCAGTACTTC
NA,TRBD1,TRBV6-5,TRBJ1-4,CASSYSGQGREKLFF,TGTGCCAGCAGTTACTCGGGACAGGGGCGGGAAAAACTGTTTTTT
NA,NA,TRBV2,TRBJ1-2,CASSAGPYGYTF,TGTGCCAGCAGTGCTGGACCCTATGGCTACACCTTC
NA,TRBD1,TRBV3-1/TRBV3-2,TRBJ2-7,CASSYQGVRYEQYF,TGTGCCAGCAGCTATCAGGGGGTCCGGTACGAGCAGTACTTC
NA,NA,TRBV9,TRBJ1-1,CASSTEGASGRTEAFF,TGTGCCAGCAGCACCGAAGGAGCCAGCGGCAGGACTGAAGCTTTCTTT
NA,NA,TRBV6-5,TRBJ1-6,CASSYSWGTVNSPLHF,TGTGCCAGCAGTTACTCCTGGGGTACAGTCAATTCACCCCTCCACTTT
once,NA,TRBV12-3/TRBV12-4,TRBJ1-1,CASRLSVNTEAFF,TGTGCCAGCAGGTTGTCAGTCAACACTGAAGCTTTCTTT
NA,NA,TRBV7-6,TRBJ2-1,CASSSQVGLYNEQFF,TGTGCCAGCAGCTCCCAGGTGGGCCTGTACAATGAGCAGTTCTTC
NA,TRBD1,TRBV20-1,TRBJ1-6,CSASPGGISPLHF,TGCAGTGCTAGTCCAGGGGGCATTTCACCCCTCCACTTT
NA,TRBD1,TRBV6-5,TRBJ1-5,CASTPGQGNQPQHF,TGTGCCAGCACCCCGGGACAGGGCAATCAGCCCCAGCATTTT
NA,NA,TRBV7-8,TRBJ1-3,CASSLATGLGNTIYF,TGTGCCAGCAGCTTAGCAACAGGGTTAGGAAACACCATATATTTT
NA,TRBD1,TRBV12-3/TRBV12-4,TRBJ2-5,CASRNDREETQYF,TGTGCCAGCAGAAACGACAGGGAAGAGACCCAGTACTTC
NA,NA,TRBV10-1,TRBJ2-3,CASSPAGDTQYF,TGCGCCAGCAGTCCGGCCGGAGATACGCAGTATTTT
NA,NA,TRBV19,TRBJ1-4,CASSGGGEKLFF,TGTGCCAGTAGTGGAGGGGGGGAAAAACTGTTTTTT
NA,NA,TRBV5-8,TRBJ2-7,CASSRFGQTSYEQYF,TGTGCCAGCAGCCGCTTTGGGCAGACCTCTTACGAGCAGTACTTC
NA,NA,TRBV3-1/TRBV3-2,TRBJ1-3,CASSQDVAFRYKGNTIYF,TGTGCCAGCAGCCAAGATGTGGCTTTTCGTTATAAGGGAAACACCATATATTTT
NA,TRBD1,TRBV5-6,TRBJ2-1,CASSFRLGQGKAEQFF,TGTGCCAGCAGCTTTCGGTTGGGACAGGGTAAGGCTGAGCAGTTCTTC
NA,NA,TRBV6-5,TRBJ1-1,CASSYSGHLSTEAFF,TGTGCCAGCAGTTACTCGGGACACCTCTCCACTGAAGCTTTCTTT
many,TRBD1,TRBV9,TRBJ1-3,CASSVAGQGAGNTIYF,TGTGCCAGCAGCGTAGCAGGACAGGGGGCTGGAAACACCATATATTTT
NA,NA,TRBV4-1,TRBJ1-2,CASSPRDVYGYTF,TGCGCCAGCAGCCCGCGGGACGTCTATGGCTACACCTTC
NA,NA,TRBV9,TRBJ1-4,CASSVGAATNEKLFF,TGTGCCAGCAGCGTAGGAGCTGCAACTAATGAAAAACTGTTTTTT
NA,NA,TRBV20-1,TRBJ1-6,CSAVRGALHF,TGCAGTGCTGTCAGGGGAGCCCTCCACTTT
NA,NA,TRBV5-1,TRBJ2-1,CASRADLQGYNEQFF,TGCGCCAGCAGGGCGGACCTACAGGGATACAATGAGCAGTTCTTC
NA,NA,TRBV9,TRBJ2-1,CASTPSGGLGNEQFF,TGTGCCAGCACCCCATCCGGGGGATTGGGTAATGAGCAGTTCTTC
NA,NA,TRBV7-2,TRBJ2-7,CASSYGGTFQYSYEQYF,TGTGCCAGCAGCTACGGAGGGACATTCCAATACTCCTACGAGCAGTACTTC
NA,NA,TRBV6-5,TRBJ1-5,CASREGHTSNQPQHF,TGTGCCAGCAGGGAGGGACATACTAGCAATCAGCCCCAGCATTTT
NA,NA,TRBV11-2,TRBJ2-2,CASSLARGPATGELFF,TGTGCCAGCAGCTTAGCTCGGGGGCCGGCCACCGGGGAGCTGTTTTTT
NA,TRBD1,TRBV19,TRBJ1-4,CASKHTQGTNEKLFF,TGTGCCAGTAAGCACACACAGGGGACTAATGAAAAACTGTTTTTT
NA,NA,TRBV7-2,TRBJ2-7,CASSRDPVSYEQYF,TGTGCCAGCAGCCGGGACCCCGTATCCTACGAGCAGTACTTC
NA,NA,TRBV19,TRBJ1-2,CASIRGHLFTDYGYTF,TGTGCCAGTATAAGGGGACATCTTTTTACAGACTATGGCTACACCTTC
NA,NA,TRBV28,TRBJ1-3,CASSFSPRDTSSGNTIYF,TGTGCCAGCAGTTTTTCTCCTCGGGACACTAGCTCTGGAAACACCATATATTTT
few,NA,TRBV4-2,TRBJ2-7,CASSQDYGENYEQYF,TGTGCCAGCAGCCAAGATTACGGAGAAAACTACGAGCAGTACTTC
NA,NA,TRBV4-3,TRBJ1-3,CASSQDQANTIYF,TGCGCCAGCAGCCAAGATCAGGCAAACACCATATATTTT
NA,NA,TRBV7-6,TRBJ2-2,CASSGAQLINTGELFF,TGTGCCAGCAGCGGCGCACAGCTAATTAACACCGGGGAGCTGTTTTTT
NA,NA,TRBV7-8,TRBJ2-7,CASSYGTGLAGYSYEQYF,TGTGCCAGCAGCTACGGGACAGGCTTAGCGGGGTATTCCTACGAGCAGTACTTC
NA,TRBD1,TRBV5-1,TRBJ2-7,CASSIRDRGRGEQYF,TGCGCCAGCAGCATACGGGACAGGGGGCGGGGCGAGCAGTACTTC
NA,NA,TRBV2,TRBJ2-3,CASSVRQVSTDTQYF,TGTGCCAGCAGTGTACGGCAGGTCAGCACAGATACGCAGTATTTT
NA,NA,TRBV20-1,TRBJ1-1,CSAGAEGAFF,TGCAGTGCGGGAGCCGAGGGAGCTTTCTTT
NA,TRBD2,TRBV18,TRBJ2-5,CASSPVAGGPETQYF,TGTGCCAGCTCACCAGTAGCGGGGGGGCCGGAGACCCAGTACTTC
once,NA,TRBV7-2,TRBJ2-7,CASSLQRTGGGGEQYF,TGTGCCAGCAGCCTCCAGCGGACAGGAGGGGGCGGCGAGCAGTACTTC
NA,NA,TRBV6-5,TRBJ2-2,CASERDLRTGELFF,TGTGCCAGCGAAAGGGATCTACGCACCGGGGAGCTGTTTTTT
NA,TRBD1,TRBV9,TRBJ2-7,CASSPRQGTSYEQYF,TGTGCCAGCAGCCCCCGACAGGGGACTTCCTACGAGCAGTACTTC
NA,NA,TRBV7-2,TRBJ1-2,CASSSNPGSDYTF,TGTGCCAGCAGCTCTAATCCCGGGTCAGACTACACCTTC
NA,TRBD1,TRBV5-6,TRBJ1-2,CASSWGTDGYGYTF,TGTGCCAGCAGCTGGGGGACAGATGGATATGGCTACACCTTC
few,NA,TRBV3-1/TRBV3-2,TRBJ1-2,CASSQQKMSPGFLGNGYTF,TGTGCCAGCAGCCAACAAAAGATGAGCCCGGGTTTCCTTGGGAATGGCTACACCTTC
NA,TRBD1,TRBV7-9,TRBJ1-2,CASSLEATGGGYTF,TGTGCCAGCAGCTTAGAAGCGACAGGGGGCGGCTACACCTTC
NA,NA,TRBV7-2,TRBJ2-7,CASSLPVRDEQYF,TGTGCCAGCAGCTTACCCGTGCGCGACGAGCAGTACTTC
once,TRBD1,TRBV6-5,TRBJ1-1,CASSYSPGGSQAEAFF,TGTGCCAGCAGTTATTCCCCAGGGGGCAGTCAAGCTGAAGCTTTCTTT
NA,TRBD1,TRBV28,TRBJ1-2,CASSLHGQGNYGYTF,TGTGCCAGCAGTTTACACGGACAGGGGAACTATGGCTACACCTTC
NA,NA,TRBV18,TRBJ2-7,CASSPRDSGDHEQYF,TGTGCCAGCTCACCCCGGGACTCGGGAGACCACGAGCAGTACTTC
NA,NA,TRBV11-2,TRBJ2-7,CASSPGRGGLEQYF,TGTGCCAGCAGCCCGGGGAGGGGGGGCCTCGAGCAGTACTTC
NA,NA,TRBV6-1,TRBJ1-2,CASSEHQIRPNYGYTF,TGTGCCAGCAGTGAACATCAAATCAGACCTAACTATGGCTACACCTTC